Reported below is one TCR beta chain. No antigen is known for it. The input lacks base qualities; no much larger clone sits a single base away. The CDR3 sequence holds 14 residues, the cysteine and phenylalanine included. The only DNA kept is the CDR3, 42 bases in frame from the first base. Via the germline V gene, CDR1 is SGHAT and CDR2 FQNNGV. The sample comes from a study of OX40 agonist ivuxolimab in advanced cancers. Notes on the research overall: Ivuxolimab, which targeted the costimulatory receptor OX40 (CD134), was an agonistic, fully human IgG2 monoclonal antibody. Intravenous ivuxolimab was administered to patients every 2 weeks at six dose levels: 0.01, 0.1, 0.3, 1.5, 3 and 10 mg/kg. Of the 50 to 55 patients in dose escalation, about 20 had hepatocellular carcinoma, approximately 15 had melanoma, 9 had renal cell carcinoma and 9 had head and neck cancer. In the dose-escalation cohort, approximately 82% of patients were male, and the mean age was approximately 64 years, with a range of about 23 to 90. Patients were allowed to have had prior anti-PD-1, anti-PD-L1 or anti-CTLA-4 therapy, and more than 35% of the dose-escalation patients had been treated with checkpoint inhibitors. Partial responses occurred in three dose-escalation patients: two with cutaneous melanoma and one with hepatocellular carcinoma. The point of sequencing TCRbeta in the periphery was to test whether ivuxolimab changed TCR sequence diversity and drove clonal T-cell expansion. The paper covers the monotherapy dose-escalation part of the phase I ivuxolimab trial, which included N of about 51 patients.

Patients with a history of autoimmune disease or receiving systemic immunosuppression were excluded from the trial. Peripheral blood for TCR sequencing was collected from all dose cohorts at baseline, on cycle 4 day 1, and on cycle 7 day 1. Samples came from an open-label, multicenter, first-in-human phase I dose-escalation trial of ivuxolimab. Adults with locally advanced or metastatic head and neck squamous cell, hepatocellular, melanoma or renal cell carcinoma were enrolled in the trial. Before TCR sequencing, CD4+ and CD8+ T cells were separately sorted from peripheral blood. For sequencing of the TCRbeta CDR3 region, genomic DNA was extracted from the sorted cells. The immunoSEQ Assay was used for sequencing of TCRbeta CDR3 regions. TCRdb took over this immuneACCESS table, retaining in-frame rearrangements with V and J assigned. Such tables are incomplete; in checked studies, under half of the missing clones stem from an unresolved V gene, and the remainder is unexplained. For this sample there are fewer than 110,000 clones; around 90% appear just once. Roughly 1.1% of the sample rests with the top ten.

Overall study outcomes, separate from this receptor: After ivuxolimab, CD8+ T cells had more expanded clones than CD4+ T cells on average. Low levels of normalized T-cell clonal expansion were also seen in some patients who did not respond. In the 0.1-3.0 mg/kg groups, partial responders had among the lowest normalized peripheral clonal expansion, particularly in CD8+ T cells. At doses of 0.1 to 3.0 mg/kg, clonal expansion of both CD4+ and CD8+ T cells in blood was seen between baseline and week 6. The antigen specificity of the peripheral T cells that underwent clonal expansion was not determined.

The material sequenced was CD4+ or CD8+ T cells sorted from blood, taken in a trial of the OX40 agonist ivuxolimab. This sequence was found in an adult with an advanced solid tumor such as melanoma, head and neck, liver or kidney cancer. The rearrangement combines TRBV11-2 with TRBJ2-5; the D gene assignment is ambiguous. The J call is in doubt because the DNA end fits TRBJ2-7 better. The CDR3 in this case is CASSFLTVGYEQYF. The nucleotide sequence reads TGTGCCAGCAGCTTTCTGACGGTGGGATACGAGCAGTACTTC.